The sequence of this T cell receptor (beta chain) was determined in a study of monozygotic twins with cystic fibrosis. The CDR3 is made up of 13 amino acids. Trimming stripped 7 bases from V and 4 bases from J, with 11 bases between. From germline, CDR1 is SQVTM and CDR2 ANQGSEA. Method: immunoSEQ multiplex PCR; TCRdb's copy keeps in-frame clones and lacks some. Of 30,000 to 35,000 clones detected, around 65% appear once; the ten largest clones hold 0.75% to 0.85%. The sequenced sample was blood. The gene calls are TRBV29-1 and TRBJ2-6, with D perhaps TRBD1 or TRBD2 (5 bases each). The receptor was derived from a girl aged 10 to 17 with cystic fibrosis. The CDR3 region is CSAGAAGANVLTF. CDR3 sequence (DNA): TGCAGCGCCGGGGCTGCGGGGGCCAACGTCCTGACTTTC.